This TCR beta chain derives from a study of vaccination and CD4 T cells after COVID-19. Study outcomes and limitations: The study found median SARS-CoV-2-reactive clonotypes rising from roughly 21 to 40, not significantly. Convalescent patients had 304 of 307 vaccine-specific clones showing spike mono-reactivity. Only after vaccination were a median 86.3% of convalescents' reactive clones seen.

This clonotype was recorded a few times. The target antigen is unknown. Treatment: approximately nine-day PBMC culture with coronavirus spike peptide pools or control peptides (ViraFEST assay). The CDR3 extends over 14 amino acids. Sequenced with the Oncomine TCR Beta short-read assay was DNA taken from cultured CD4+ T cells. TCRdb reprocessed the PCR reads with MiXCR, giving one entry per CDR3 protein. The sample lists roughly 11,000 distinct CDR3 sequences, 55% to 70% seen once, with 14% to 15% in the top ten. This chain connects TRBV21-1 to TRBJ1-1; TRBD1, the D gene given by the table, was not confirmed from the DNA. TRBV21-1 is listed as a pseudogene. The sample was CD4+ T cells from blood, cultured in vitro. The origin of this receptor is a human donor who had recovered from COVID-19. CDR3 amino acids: CASSRPPQNTEAFF. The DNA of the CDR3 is TGTGCCAGCAGCCGGCCGCCCCAGAACACTGAAGCTTTCTTT.